One and the same sample provided the 22 T cell receptor beta chains below, sequenced in a study of T cell changes during pregnancy in multiple sclerosis. Sequencing used immunoSEQ multiplex PCR; TCRdb keeps in-frame clones, though not all of them. The repertoire holds tens of thousands of clones, with roughly 93% as singletons. The sequencing here drew on peripheral blood, taken after pregnancy. These receptors all come from a female donor with multiple sclerosis, enrolled in a pregnancy study.

The chain combines TRBV27 with TRBJ1-5; D gene uncertain. This CDR3 spans 13 amino acids. CDR1 MNHEY and CDR2 SMNVEV come from the germline V gene (reference sequence). V lost 2 bases and J lost 7, with 9 bases in between. The CDR3, as DNA: TGTGCCAGCAGTTTAGGTAGCGGACAGCCCCAGCATTTT. This sequence encodes CASSLGSGQPQHF.

This chain connects TRBV23-1 to TRBJ1-1; possibly TRBD1 for D (6 bases). TRBV23-1 is labeled an ORF, and its function is uncertain. The CDR3 spans 19 residues. V lost 8 bases, J lost 5 bases, and 33 bases lay in between. CDR3 loop: CASGRRERDTQGNETEAFF. The CDR3 DNA follows: TGCGCCAGCGGTAGACGGGAGCGGGACACACAGGGAAACGAGACTGAAGCTTTCTTT.

This clone was seen just once. The chain couples TRBV6-5 to TRBJ2-5, with D tentatively TRBD2 (5 bases). The V and J ends lost 2 bases and 5 bases respectively, with 9 bases between them. This CDR3 spans 13 amino acids. Germline values: CDR1 MNHEY, CDR2 SVGAGI. The CDR3 here is CASSYTRVETQYF. The CDR3 DNA follows: TGTGCCAGCAGTTACACTAGGGTGGAGACCCAGTACTTC.

This clone showed up just once. The V call is TRBV5-1, the J call TRBJ1-1; no firm D call. V was shortened by 4 bases and J by 2 bases, with 9 bases between the two germline ends. This CDR3 region has 13 residues. Per the germline V gene, CDR1 is SGHRS and CDR2 is YFSETQ. CDR3: CASSQTANTEAFF. The CDR3 DNA sequence: TGCGCCAGCAGCCAAACAGCCAACACTGAAGCTTTCTTT. Supplemented by reference TRBV5-1 and TRBJ1-1, the full variable domain reads KAGVTQTPRYLIKTRGQQVTLSCSPISGHRSVSWYQQTPGQGLQFLFEYFSETQRNKGNFPGRFSGRQFSNSRSEMNVSTLELGDSALYLCASSQTANTEAFFGQGTRLTVV.

The V and J genes are TRBV7-9 and TRBJ1-1, with 10 bases lining up with TRBD1. The junction had 11 bases not matched to a gene; V was cut back by 5 bases and J by 2 bases. The V gene's germline CDR1 is SEHNR and CDR2 FQNEAQ (reference sequence). The CDR3 length is 17 residues. The CDR3 spells CASSPRPDRGGNTEAFF. For the CDR3, the DNA is TGTGCCAGCAGCCCCCGTCCGGACAGGGGGGGAAACACTGAAGCTTTCTTT. Supplemented by reference TRBV7-9 and TRBJ1-1, the full variable domain reads DTGVSQNPRHKITKRGQNVTFRCDPISEHNRLYWYRQTLGQGPEFLTYFQNEAQLEKSRLLSDRFSAERPKGSFSTLEIQRTEQGDSAMYLCASSPRPDRGGNTEAFFGQGTRLTVV.

The chain employs TRBV7-2 and TRBJ2-1; 9 bases agree with TRBD1. Germline lookup yields CDR1 SGHTA and CDR2 FQGNSA. With V trimmed by 3 bases and J by 4 bases, 10 bases remained unmatched. The length of the CDR3 is 17 residues. CDR3 in amino acids: CASSFAAGTGLYNEQFF. The CDR3 coding sequence is TGTGCCAGCAGCTTTGCTGCCGGGACAGGGTTATACAATGAGCAGTTCTTC.

The chain carries TRBV6-1 and TRBJ1-5, with D possibly matching TRBD1 (5 bases). CDR1 is MNHNS and CDR2 is SASEGT in the germline V gene. This CDR3 has 13 amino acids. V was clipped by 0 bases and J by 6 bases, with 6 bases between them. CDR3 DNA sequence: TGTGCCAGCAGTGAAGCAGGGGCTCAGCCCCAGCATTTT. It specifies CASSEAGAQPQHF.

The chain links TRBV18 to TRBJ2-1; perhaps TRBD1 as D (5 bases). The ends were cut back, 5 bases at V and 6 bases at J, with 8 bases in the middle. This CDR3 has 12 amino acids. Germline V lookup: CDR1 KGHSH, CDR2 LQKENI. The CDR3 DNA sequence: TGTGCCAGCTCAGGCCAGGGCAATGAGCAGTTCTTC. Translation: CASSGQGNEQFF.

V and J are TRBV19 and TRBJ2-1; unclear D gene. Trimming stripped 7 bases from V and 3 bases from J, with 22 bases between. The CDR3 has 17 amino acids. CDR1 and CDR2 from the germline V gene are LNHDA and SQIVND (reference sequence). CDR3 protein: CASTPFGASPGYNEQFF. CDR3 sequence (DNA): TGTGCCAGTACTCCGTTTGGTGCTAGTCCCGGCTACAATGAGCAGTTCTTC.

This chain connects TRBV13 to TRBJ1-5, with a possible D match to TRBD1 (5 bases). Between the trimmed V and J ends, which lost 1 base and 5 bases, there was a span of 6 bases. CDR1 is PRHDT and CDR2 is FYEKMQ in the germline V gene (reference sequence). CDR3 length: 13 amino acids. CDR3 bases: TGTGCCAGCAGCTTAGCCAGGGATCAGCCCCAGCATTTT. This encodes CASSLARDQPQHF. The variable domain in full, with the rest retrieved from reference TRBV13 and TRBJ1-5, is AAGVIQSPRHLIKEKRETATLKCYPIPRHDTVYWYQQGPGQDPQFLISFYEKMQSDKGSIPDRFSAQQFSDYHSELNMSSLELGDSALYFCASSLARDQPQHFGDGTRLSIL.

Details on this clone: At one of its ends the junction is not consistent with the germline gene, which may arise from a read error. The V and J genes are TRBV28 and TRBJ1-1; 7 bases fit TRBD1. The CDR3 sequence is 15 residues long. Germline V gives CDR1 MDHEN, CDR2 SYDVKM. This CDR3 is CASSLWTGTNTEAFF. DNA for the CDR3: TGTGCCAGCAGTCTATGGACAGGCACGAACACTGAAGCTTTCTTT.

This chain links TRBV19 with TRBJ2-1, with 10 nucleotides matching TRBD2. This CDR3 contains 15 residues. With V trimmed by 7 bases and J by 5 bases, 8 bases remained unmatched. Germline V gene sequence: CDR1 LNHDA, CDR2 SQIVND (reference sequence). The CDR3 loop reads CASTQTGLADNEQFF. CDR3 nucleotides: TGTGCCAGTACCCAGACCGGACTAGCGGACAATGAGCAGTTCTTC.

The chain couples TRBV13 to TRBJ2-1, with TRBD1 identical over 7 bases. The V gene's germline CDR1 is PRHDT and CDR2 FYEKMQ (reference sequence). The V and J ends lost 5 bases and 2 bases, in that order; junction bases with no gene match: 9. The CDR3 is 16 residues long. The CDR3 nucleotides are TGTGCCAGCAGCCTCTTTAGGGGGCCTGCCTACAATGAGCAGTTCTTC. Protein: CASSLFRGPAYNEQFF. The entire variable domain, with the rest obtained from reference TRBV13 and TRBJ2-1, is as follows: AAGVIQSPRHLIKEKRETATLKCYPIPRHDTVYWYQQGPGQDPQFLISFYEKMQSDKGSIPDRFSAQQFSDYHSELNMSSLELGDSALYFCASSLFRGPAYNEQFFGPGTRLTVL.

This chain joins TRBV28 and TRBJ2-4; D not certain. The CDR3 is 13 residues long. CDR1 is MDHEN and CDR2 is SYDVKM in the germline V gene. V was trimmed by 3 bases and J by 8 bases, leaving 11 bases between them. CDR3: CASSFRPLDIQYF. CDR3 in DNA: TGTGCCAGCAGTTTCCGGCCCCTAGACATTCAGTACTTC.

Comments on this clone: Compared with germline, one end of the junction differs, possibly owing to a read error. As DNA, the CDR3 is TGCGCCAGCAGTTTGGGACTCGACAATGAGCAGTTCTTC. Translated: CASSLGLDNEQFF. The J gene is TRBJ2-1, the V gene TRBV5-1; a possible D gene is TRBD2 (6 bases). The CDR3 has 13 amino acids. Germline V gene sequence: CDR1 SGHRS, CDR2 YFSETQ.

Concerning this clone: The identical CDR3 is also encoded by other nucleotide sequences in the sample. The V call is TRBV6-1, the J call TRBJ2-7; 10 bases map to TRBD1. CDR1 MNHNS and CDR2 SASEGT come from the germline V gene. The ends lost 0 bases at V and 4 bases at J; junction bases unmatched: 6. CDR3 length: 16 residues. The CDR3: CASSEAGTGVLYEQYF. For the CDR3, the DNA is TGTGCCAGCAGTGAAGCGGGGACAGGGGTTTTATACGAGCAGTACTTC.

The rearrangement uses TRBV9 and TRBJ2-4; unclear D gene. The CDR3 has 14 residues. CDR1 is SGDLS and CDR2 is YYNGEE in the germline V gene. Trimming removed 4 bases from V and 0 bases from J, with 8 bases in between. CDR3 coding DNA: TGTGCCAGCAGCTCACAGCTAGCCAAAAACATTCAGTACTTC. Protein: CASSSQLAKNIQYF.

The J gene is TRBJ2-1, the V gene TRBV28; 11 bases are a match to TRBD2. V was pared by 6 bases and J by 6 bases, with 4 bases of the junction left unmatched. Germline V gene sequence: CDR1 MDHEN, CDR2 SYDVKM. This CDR3 is 14 amino acids long. The CDR3 nucleotides read TGTGCCAGCAGCGATAGCGGGAGGGCCAATGAGCAGTTCTTC. Amino acid sequence: CASSDSGRANEQFF.

V is TRBV6-5 and J is TRBJ2-7; 9 bases are a match to TRBD2. V shed 0 bases, J shed 3 bases, and the junction held 6 bases outside the gene matches. This CDR3 is built from 16 residues. The germline V gene has CDR1 MNHEY and CDR2 SVGAGI. DNA of the CDR3: TGTGCCAGCAGTTACTCGGCTAGCGGGACGGACTACGAGCAGTACTTC. It codes for CASSYSASGTDYEQYF.

The chain recombines TRBV5-1 with TRBJ2-4, with D possibly TRBD2 on 5 matching bases. Trimming removed 0 bases at V and 3 bases at J, with 13 bases between. CDR3 length: 16 amino acids. Germline CDR1 and CDR2: SGHRS and YFSETQ. The CDR3: CASSLELGRIKNIQYF. The CDR3 DNA follows: TGCGCCAGCAGCTTGGAACTAGGCAGAATCAAAAACATTCAGTACTTC. The full variable domain, rest sourced from reference TRBV5-1 and TRBJ2-4, is KAGVTQTPRYLIKTRGQQVTLSCSPISGHRSVSWYQQTPGQGLQFLFEYFSETQRNKGNFPGRFSGRQFSNSRSEMNVSTLELGDSALYLCASSLELGRIKNIQYFGAGTRLSVL.

The V gene is TRBV10-3, the J gene TRBJ2-3; D unclear. V dropped 2 bases and J dropped 4 bases, with 7 bases sitting between them. The length of the CDR3 is 13 residues. Germline V gene lookup returns CDR1 ENHRY and CDR2 SYGVKD. CDR3 protein: CAISEIPADTQYF. The CDR3 DNA sequence: TGTGCCATCAGTGAGATACCAGCAGATACGCAGTATTTT.

The chain couples TRBV7-2 to TRBJ1-3; no clear D. V was clipped by 1 base and J by 1 base, with 8 bases between them. Germline CDR1 is SGHTA and CDR2 is FQGNSA. This CDR3 contains 15 residues. CDR3 loop: CASSLVGVSGNTIYF. In DNA form, the CDR3 reads TGTGCCAGCAGCTTAGTGGGAGTATCTGGAAACACCATATATTTT.